This TCR beta chain was recovered during a study of CD8 T cells in Susac syndrome. Study information: At the time their blood was drawn, patients with Susac syndrome were either therapy-naive, on corticosteroids (with some of them also receiving intravenous immunoglobulin), or on intravenous immunoglobulin alone. Broader study findings: The study conceded that relatively few individuals underwent its TCR sequencing and HLA analysis.

Trimming took off 5 bases at V and 0 bases at J, with 14 bases between the two ends. Germline V lookup: CDR1 MDHEN, CDR2 SYDVKM. The CDR3 loop spans 16 amino acids. Reverse transcription of 0.5 to 1 ug RNA was performed with random hexamers. TCRdb re-derived calls from the immunoSEQ multiplex PCR reads in MiXCR, one entry per CDR3 protein. Here the sample spans over 130,000 distinct CDR3 sequences, 95% being singletons. Note on this clonotype: Its antigen remains unidentified.

Specimen: CD4+ T cells from PBMCs. This chain links TRBV28 with TRBJ2-1, with D possibly matching TRBD2 (6 bases). The clonotype originates from a human donor with Susac syndrome. The CDR3 sequence: CASSIRGGPSYNEQFF. In nucleotides, the CDR3 is TGTGCCAGCAGTATTCGGGGAGGTCCCTCCTACAATGAGCAGTTCTTC.